One T cell receptor (beta chain) is described in this entry. Which antigen it targets is not known. One end of the junction fails to match germline, which may point to a read error. The run used an Illumina NovaSeq 6000. cDNA libraries for TCRalpha and TCRbeta were prepared by 5'RACE using constant-segment primers, with sample barcodes and unique molecular identifiers added. RNA was extracted from every sample with Trizol reagent. The libraries were amplified in two PCR steps, and the second step added a second sample barcode and Illumina TruSeq adapters. Sequencing of the libraries was done on an Illumina NovaSeq, producing 2 x 150 bp paired-end reads. For the original study's pipeline: Reads were demultiplexed and collapsed into UMI-guided consensus sequences with migec v1.2.7. With mixcr v2.1.11, UMI consensuses were aligned to TRA and TRB V and J templates and assembled into clonotypes. Expanded or contracted clonotypes were those called significant by both edgeR and NoisET, with noise models trained on biological replicates. For edgeR calls, a false discovery rate-adjusted p below 0.01 and a log2 fold-change threshold of 1 were applied. As an exploratory analysis of dynamics, max-normalized trajectories of the 1000 most abundant clonotypes were examined with PCA combined with hierarchical clustering. Each responding clone was given a CD4 or CD8 phenotype based on the CD4+ and CD8+ repertoires, which had been sequenced separately. Starting from the raw public reads, TCRdb applied fastp trimming at Q25, assembled clones with MiXCR and retained in-frame beta chains. Each CDR3 protein gets just one entry, which takes the most common genes and DNA from the rows behind it. The V and J calls, along with clone size, are taken from TCRdb and not from the paper's own processing. The sample data list approximately 350,000 distinct CDR3 sequences, and roughly an eighth of these were observed just once. Together, the top ten hold approximately 20% of the sample.

This sample was included in a study of T-cell memory formation after mild COVID-19 (dated by TCRdb to the early 2020s). Describing the broader study: Most TCR sequence clusters were specific to one of the two donors. In a couple of donors, T-cell clones that expanded and contracted after mild COVID-19 were tracked by sequencing TCRalpha and TCRbeta repertoires over time. The cohort was made up of two young adult volunteers, one female and one male, who were previously healthy.

Study-level results and caveats: SARS-CoV-2 specificity was not confirmed for the second-wave clones peaking on day 37. The study included only a couple of mild cases, and larger cohorts that include severe cases with pre-infection samples were judged to be necessary. The detection of some responding clones in pre-infection memory suggests that pre-existing cross-reactive memory T cells joined the SARS-CoV-2 response. Contracting CD4+ clones were located mainly in the CM and EM memory subsets, whereas CD8+ clones were found to be enriched in EMRA. Balanced CD4/CD8 phenotypes were observed for clones contracting from day 15 to 85, whereas a bias towards CD4+ was observed for a second wave of clones expanding from day 15 to 37.

Ficoll-Paque density gradient centrifugation was the method used to isolate PBMCs. Specimen: PBMCs or a T cell subset sorted from them (not recorded which). The receptor was derived from a man aged 18-30 years who had mild COVID-19 (a few samples of this study predate the infection). The sample titles of this study are shuffled in the database, so cell type and time point are left out; the donor was told from shared clones.

The CDR3 region reads CATSDISGTKDTLYF. The DNA reads TGTGCCACCAGTGATATTAGCGGGACAAAGGATACGCTGTATTTT. Rearrangement joined TRBV24-1 to TRBJ2-3; TRBD2 lines up with 8 middle nucleotides. Measured from the cysteine to the phenylalanine, the CDR3 is 15 residues long. Only CDR3 DNA remains: 45 bases, in frame from the first base. CDR1 and CDR2 (KGHDR, SFDVKD) derive from the germline V gene.